This T cell receptor (beta chain) stems from a study of CD4 and CD8 cells across lung adenocarcinoma regions. Samples came from patients with localized non-small cell lung adenocarcinoma. TCRdb fed the PCR reads into MiXCR, producing one record per CDR3 protein. Altogether thousands of distinct CDR3 sequences are present, nearly 55% being singletons, with the ten largest covering 20%. Germline CDR1 and CDR2: SGHTA and FQGNSA. The CDR3 runs to 15 residues. With 2 bases clipped from V and 6 bases from J, the junction kept 10 bases outside the gene matches. The TCR sequence derives from a female donor with lung adenocarcinoma. The CD4 and CD8 labels of this study may be unreliable. The sample comprised CD8+ T cells from the center of a lung tumor. The chain uses TRBV7-2 and TRBJ2-7; 7 bases agree with TRBD1. CDR3 region: CASSLKGQTFGEQYF. CDR3 DNA: TGTGCCAGCAGCTTAAAGGGACAGACTTTTGGCGAGCAGTACTTC.